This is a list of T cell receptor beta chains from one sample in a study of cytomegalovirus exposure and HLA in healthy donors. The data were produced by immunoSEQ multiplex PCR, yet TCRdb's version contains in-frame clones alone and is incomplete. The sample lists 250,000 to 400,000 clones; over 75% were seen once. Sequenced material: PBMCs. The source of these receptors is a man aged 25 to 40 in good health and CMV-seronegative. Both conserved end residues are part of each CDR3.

CASSLARDAALHF	TRBV7-8	TRBJ1-6
CASSLQFTSFSSWQYF	TRBV19	TRBJ2-7
CASSLGGGEREKLFF	TRBV6-5	TRBJ1-4
CASKLVSGDYEQYF	TRBV6-5	TRBJ2-7
CSVEPHREGTQYF	TRBV29-1	TRBJ2-5
CASSQASGGYTYEQYF	TRBV4-2	TRBJ2-7
CASRNDRASYNEQFF	TRBV6-5	TRBJ2-1
CASSESVVGQPIGGYTF	TRBV10-1	TRBJ1-2
CASSWDRSSYEQYF	TRBV19	TRBJ2-7
CASRHPQGAKAFF	TRBV7-2	TRBJ1-1